The present T cell receptor beta chain was sequenced within a study of shared clonotypes between healthy human individuals. Study-level information: Researchers assigned three CD4 naive, three CD4 memory, two CD8 naive and one CD8 memory plate to each donor.

It was across several immunoSEQ plates that each subset's genomic DNA was evenly split. Only in-frame clones appear in the TCRdb table, and some are missing; sequencing was by immunoSEQ multiplex PCR. This table has under 600,000 clones, roughly 95% appearing once. Study conclusions and caveats: Memory subsets generally showed smaller estimated richness than naive subsets did. When compared with the clonotypes that were shared by all four sorted-subset donors, the non-shared clonotypes turned out to have lower generation probabilities.

V gave up 6 bases and J gave up 4 bases, with 15 bases separating them. Germline loops: CDR1 SNHLY, CDR2 FYNNEI. CDR3 length equals 14 residues. Details on this clone: Its antigen remains unidentified.

The chain combines TRBV2 with TRBJ1-2, with D tentatively TRBD1 (6 bases). The source of this sequence is a woman under 40 in good health. Sequencing input: naive CD4+ T cells sorted from blood. As to subset: CD45RA+ positively selected. The CDR3 here is CASRLGQSSYGYTF. Written as DNA, the CDR3 is TGTGCCAGCAGGCTAGGACAGTCCTCCTATGGCTACACCTTC.